The source of this T cell receptor (beta chain) is a study of control samples from healthy donors and cancer patients. The CDR3 runs 18 residues. Germline CDR1 and CDR2: MGHRA and YSYEKL. The J segment lost 5 bases and the V segment lost 1 base, leaving 11 bases of the junction unmatched. Libraries were prepared by immunoSEQ multiplex PCR; TCRdb keeps only in-frame clonotypes and omits some of them. This table has hundreds of thousands of clones, 80% to 95% appearing once. There are a few counts of this clone. This TCR came from a man aged 40-49 years with head and neck cancer. The specimen was PBMCs. J is TRBJ1-6 and V is TRBV4-1; TRBD1 matches at 7 bases. CDR3 residues: CASSQAGGWDPDNSPLHF. CDR3 nucleotides: TGCGCCAGCAGCCAAGCAGGGGGATGGGACCCCGATAATTCACCCCTCCACTTT.